This TCR beta chain is drawn from a study of molecular identifiers for immune sequencing clone quantification. With 3 bases removed from V and 11 bases from J, the gap between germline ends came to 17 bases. Germline CDR1 SGHTA, CDR2 FQGTGA. The CDR3 sequence is 13 residues long. TCRdb analysed the PCR reads with MiXCR anew, one entry per CDR3 protein. The repertoire has 550,000 to 750,000 distinct CDR3 sequences, just under 20% of them found once; the top ten carry 0.85% to 0.9%. A word on this clonotype: What it binds is unknown.

The study, taken as a whole, reports: Clones of above 20 RNA copies carried over 99% of effector molecules; in naive cells they carried under 1%.

The sequenced material came from naive CD8+ T cells from blood, with Jurkat cell RNA spiked in. Subset denoted: FACS-sorted CD8+CD4-CCR7+CD45RA+ naive T cells. The rearrangement joins TRBV7-3 to TRBJ2-7; D is perhaps TRBD2 (6 bases). The TCR sequence derives from a human donor in good health. Some libraries in this study had Jurkat cell RNA spiked in. CDR3 sequence (DNA): TGTGCCAGCAGCTTCGAAACCGGGACTCCGAAGTACTTC. Translating it yields CASSFETGTPKYF. Combining the CDR3 with reference TRBV7-3 and TRBJ2-7 gives the whole variable domain GAGVSQTPSNKVTEKGKYVELRCDPISGHTALYWYRQSLGQGPEFLIYFQGTGAADDSGLPNDRFFAVRPEGSVSTLKIQRTERGDSAVYLCASSFETGTPKYFGPGTRLTVT.